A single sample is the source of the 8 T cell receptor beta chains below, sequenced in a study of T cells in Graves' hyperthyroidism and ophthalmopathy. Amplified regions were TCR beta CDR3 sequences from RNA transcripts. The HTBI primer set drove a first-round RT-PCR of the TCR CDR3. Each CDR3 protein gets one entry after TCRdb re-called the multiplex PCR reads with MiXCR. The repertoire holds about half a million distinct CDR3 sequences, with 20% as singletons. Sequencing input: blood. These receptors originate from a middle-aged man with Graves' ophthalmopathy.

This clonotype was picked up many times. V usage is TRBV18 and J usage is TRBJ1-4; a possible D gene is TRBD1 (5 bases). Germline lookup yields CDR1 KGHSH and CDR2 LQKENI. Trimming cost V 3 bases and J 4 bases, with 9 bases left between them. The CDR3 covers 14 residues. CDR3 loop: CASSPGRNNEKLFF. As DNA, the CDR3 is TGTGCCAGCTCACCGGGACGGAATAATGAAAAACTGTTTTTT.

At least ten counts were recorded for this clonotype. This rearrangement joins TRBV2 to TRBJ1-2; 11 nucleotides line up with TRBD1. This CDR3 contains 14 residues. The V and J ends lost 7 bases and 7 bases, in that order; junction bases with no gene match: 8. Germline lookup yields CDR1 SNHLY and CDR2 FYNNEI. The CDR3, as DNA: TGTGCCAGCATACTAGGACAGGGGGCGCGTGGCTACACCTTC. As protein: CASILGQGARGYTF.

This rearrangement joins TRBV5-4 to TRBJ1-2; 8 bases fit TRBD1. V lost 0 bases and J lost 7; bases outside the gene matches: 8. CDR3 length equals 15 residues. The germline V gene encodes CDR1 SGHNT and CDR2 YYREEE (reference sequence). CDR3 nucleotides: TGTGCCAGCAGCTTGGTAGGGGCAGGGGGCAGTGGCTACACCTTC. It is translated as CASSLVGAGGSGYTF.

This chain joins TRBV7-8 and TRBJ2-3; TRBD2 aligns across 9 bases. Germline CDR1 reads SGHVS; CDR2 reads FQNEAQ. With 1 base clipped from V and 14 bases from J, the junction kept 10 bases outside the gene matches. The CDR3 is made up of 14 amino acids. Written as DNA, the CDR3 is TGTGCCAGCAGCTTAGGGGCTAGCGGGGAGGAGCGGTATTTT. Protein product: CASSLGASGEERYF.

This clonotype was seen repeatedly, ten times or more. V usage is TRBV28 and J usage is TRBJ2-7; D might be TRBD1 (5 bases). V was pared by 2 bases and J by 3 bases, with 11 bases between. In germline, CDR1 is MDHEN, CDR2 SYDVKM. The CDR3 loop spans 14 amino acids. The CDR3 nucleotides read TGTGCCAGCAGTTTAAGGGGATCGTACTACGAGCAGTACTTC. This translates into CASSLRGSYYEQYF.

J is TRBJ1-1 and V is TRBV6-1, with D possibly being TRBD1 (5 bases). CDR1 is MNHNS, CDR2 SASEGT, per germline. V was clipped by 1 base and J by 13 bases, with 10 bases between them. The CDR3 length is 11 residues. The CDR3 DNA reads TGTGCCAGCAGTGAAGTTGTTACAGGTTTCTTT. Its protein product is CASSEVVTGFF.

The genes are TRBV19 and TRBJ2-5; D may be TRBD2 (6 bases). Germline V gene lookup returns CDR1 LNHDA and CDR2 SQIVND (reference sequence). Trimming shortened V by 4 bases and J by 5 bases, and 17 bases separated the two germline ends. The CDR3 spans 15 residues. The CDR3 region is CASSTAAGMGETQYF. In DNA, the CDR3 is TGTGCCAGTAGTACAGCGGCGGGGATGGGGGAGACCCAGTACTTC.

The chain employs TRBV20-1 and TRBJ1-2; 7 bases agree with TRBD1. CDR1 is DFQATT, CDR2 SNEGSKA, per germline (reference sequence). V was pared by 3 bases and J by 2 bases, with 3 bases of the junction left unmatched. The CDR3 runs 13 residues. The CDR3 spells CSASEGANYGYTF. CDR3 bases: TGCAGTGCTAGTGAGGGGGCGAACTATGGCTACACCTTC.